This T cell receptor (beta chain) originates from a study of blood T cell repertoires in COVID-19. Assay used: immunoSEQ multiplex PCR; TCRdb lists only in-frame clones, some missing. The data hold around 140,000 clones, with 80% to 90% observed a single time. This TCR was sampled from a woman between 45 and 65 years old with acute or convalescent COVID-19. Sequenced material: peripheral blood.

The CDR3 is CASSGHSGNTIYF. The CDR3 region has the DNA TGTGCCAGCAGTGGGCACTCTGGAAACACCATATATTTT. The chain carries TRBV12-3 or TRBV12-4 and TRBJ1-3; D gene ambiguous. There are 13 residues in the CDR3. Deletions cut 5 bases from V and 0 bases from J, with 5 bases between.